This T cell receptor (delta chain) was retrieved from a study of delta chains in infants with herpesvirus infections. As for the study in general: A Ugandan infant cohort was followed from birth for primary CMV. Study-level points and caveats: Three infants infected before 120 days plus one congenital case had the public Vdelta1 clonotype. Possibly, this public clonotype is present below detection in uninfected infants.

The CDR3 contains 21 residues. CDR1 is TSWWSYY and CDR2 is QGS in the germline V gene. V lost 3 bases and J lost 0, with 26 bases in between. By share, this clone ranks as large. The antigen is unknown. PBMC RNA was reverse transcribed using gamma-chain- and delta-chain-specific primers. TCRdb applied CATT to the RT-PCR reads for clone calling. The sample shows about 1,200 delta-chain clones, about 31% of them seen only once. The sequencing here drew on peripheral blood, taken at time point 1 of longitudinal follow-up. The chain employs TRDV1 and TRDJ2; D perhaps matches TRDD3 (5 bases). The source of this sequence is a human donor who was a Ugandan infant, either HIV-exposed or HIV-unexposed (not recorded which). Here the CDR3 reads CALGERSTFWGKGALTAQLFF. CDR3 DNA: TGTGCTCTTGGGGAGCGCTCTACGTTTTGGGGCAAGGGAGCTTTGACAGCACAACTCTTCTTT.